The 25 T cell receptor beta chains below were found in one sample sequenced in a study of regulatory T cells in long-lasting Graves disease. Time point indicated: persistent/refractory GD, antithyroid drugs over 5 years with positive TRAb. Preparation of the TCR library used RNA extracted from PBMCs. Arm-PCR of CDR3 regions with iRepertoire HTBI primers generated TCR beta libraries. TCRdb re-derived calls from the multiplex PCR reads in MiXCR, one entry per CDR3 protein. This table has 400,000 to 500,000 distinct CDR3 sequences, under 25% appearing once. The source material was peripheral blood mononuclear cells (PBMCs), sampled when the disease was refractory, from a patient treated with antithyroid drugs. These TCRs come from a female donor with Graves disease.

The chain recombines TRBV12-3 or TRBV12-4 with TRBJ2-1; D not resolved. This CDR3 contains 16 residues. Trimming removed 4 bases from V and 0 bases from J, with 13 bases in between. The chain's CDR3 is CASSYKDTNSYNEQFF. The CDR3 region has the DNA TGTGCCAGCAGTTATAAAGACACGAACTCCTACAATGAGCAGTTCTTC.

The rearrangement uses TRBV7-8 and TRBJ2-3; 8 bases map to TRBD1. Germline loops: CDR1 SGHVS, CDR2 FQNEAQ. J was trimmed by 0 bases and V by 0 bases; bases with no gene match: 11. This CDR3 has 19 residues. The CDR3 spells CASSLARVGRQGSTDTQYF. For the CDR3, the DNA is TGTGCCAGCAGCTTAGCGCGGGTAGGGAGACAGGGGAGCACAGATACGCAGTATTTT.

For this clonotype: A much larger clone differs from this one at a single base, so this may be a read error. DNA for the CDR3: TGTGCCAGCAGTTACGGGACAGATCAGCCCCAGCATTTT. Its protein is CASSYGTDQPQHF. The genes are TRBV6-4 and TRBJ1-5, with 7 bases aligning to TRBD1. The germline gives CDR1 MRHNA, CDR2 SNTAGT. V was clipped by 5 bases and J by 5 bases; unmatched bases: 3. The CDR3 sequence is 13 residues long.

The chain employs TRBV20-1 and TRBJ2-7; D is unclear. V was shortened by 7 bases and J by 3 bases, with 16 bases between the two germline ends. The germline V gene encodes CDR1 DFQATT and CDR2 SNEGSKA (reference sequence). The CDR3 is 13 amino acids. CDR3 sequence (DNA): TGCAGTGTCAATCCCCTCAGTAACTACGAGCAGTACTTC. It yields the protein CSVNPLSNYEQYF.

This clonotype was counted a few times. The gene calls are TRBV25-1 and TRBJ2-2; the D is unclear. The CDR3 covers 13 residues. The germline V gene has CDR1 MGHDK and CDR2 SYGVNS. V was cut by 7 bases and J by 4 bases, with 10 bases left in between. This CDR3 is CASKGRTTGELFF. CDR3 coding DNA: TGTGCCAGCAAGGGTCGAACCACCGGGGAGCTGTTTTTT.

As regards this clonotype: A read error is possible here, since a much larger clone lies one base away. As the CDR3 is not closed by the conserved phenylalanine or tryptophan, this likely results from a read error. The chain uses TRBV28 and TRBJ2-2; D might be TRBD1 or TRBD2, each matching 6 bases. V lost 3 bases and J 1 base, leaving 12 bases between the germline ends. The germline CDR1 and CDR2 sequences are MDHEN and SYDVKM. The CDR3 sequence is 16 residues long. The CDR3 loop is CASSLWGAKNTGELFS. In DNA, the CDR3 is TGTGCCAGCAGTTTGTGGGGGGCGAAGAACACCGGGGAGCTGTTTTCT.

This clonotype has ten or more counts. The chain recombines TRBV15 with TRBJ2-7; either TRBD1 or TRBD2 may supply D (5 bases each). V was pared by 3 bases and J by 10 bases, with 10 bases between. CDR1 and CDR2 from the germline V gene are LNHNV and YYDKDF (reference sequence). This CDR3 is built from 11 residues. The CDR3 DNA reads as TGTGCCACCAGCAGTCGGGACCTCCAGTACTTC. Residues: CATSSRDLQYF.

This chain uses TRBV28 with TRBJ1-5; D is uncertain. The V end was cut by 4 bases, the J end by 2 bases, with 15 bases between. The CDR3 consists of 16 residues. CDR1 is MDHEN and CDR2 is SYDVKM in the germline V gene. This chain's CDR3 is CASSSTRAGGNQPQHF. CDR3 nucleotide sequence: TGTGCCAGCAGTTCGACCCGCGCAGGCGGCAATCAGCCCCAGCATTTT.

This clonotype was seen ten or more times. This chain joins TRBV19 and TRBJ1-1; TRBD1 aligns across 8 bases. The CDR3 loop spans 15 amino acids. V was pared by 9 bases and J by 0 bases, with 9 bases of the junction left unmatched. CDR1 and CDR2 from the germline V gene are LNHDA and SQIVND (reference sequence). The CDR3 region has the DNA TGTGCCAGCAGTTCACCGGGACAGGTGAACACTGAAGCTTTCTTT. It yields the protein CASSSPGQVNTEAFF.

This clonotype has a count of ten or more. V gene TRBV10-3 combines with J gene TRBJ2-4, with D possibly called TRBD1 or TRBD2 (5 bases each). The germline V gene has CDR1 ENHRY and CDR2 SYGVKD. The CDR3 spans 15 residues. The V end was cut by 3 bases, the J end by 3 bases, with 12 bases between. The CDR3 loop is CAISDIGTDKNIQYF. CDR3 coding DNA: TGTGCCATCAGTGACATCGGGACGGACAAAAACATTCAGTACTTC.

This clonotype was picked up many times. The V and J genes are TRBV28 and TRBJ2-2; D possibly uses TRBD1 or TRBD2 (5 bases each). Trimming stripped 6 bases from V and 10 bases from J, with 21 bases between. The CDR3 loop spans 15 amino acids. Germline-derived CDR1 and CDR2 are MDHEN and SYDVKM. In DNA form, the CDR3 reads TGTGCCAGCAGCCTCCGGGACCTATCAGCCGAGGAGCTGTTTTTT. This sequence encodes CASSLRDLSAEELFF.

As concerns this clonotype: A far larger clone is a single base away, which makes a read error likely. The chain uses TRBV28 and TRBJ2-7; 8 nucleotides line up with TRBD1. Germline loops: CDR1 MDHEN, CDR2 SYDVKM. The CDR3 spans 14 residues. Germline trimming cut 6 bases from V and 2 bases from J; bases unmatched to any gene: 6. The CDR3, as DNA: TGTGCCAGCAGCCCTAACAGGGGGACCTACGAGCAGTACTTC. Translated: CASSPNRGTYEQYF. Complete variable domain (other parts from reference TRBV28 and TRBJ2-7): DVKVTQSSRYLVKRTGEKVFLECVQDMDHENMFWYRQDPGLGLRLIYFSYDVKMKEKGDIPEGYSVSREKKERFSLILESASTNQTSMYLCASSPNRGTYEQYFGPGTRLTVT.

The rearrangement links TRBV20-1 to TRBJ2-7, with TRBD2 identical over 8 bases. V gave up 4 bases and J gave up 2 bases; unmatched junction bases: 4. CDR1 and CDR2 (germline): DFQATT, SNEGSKA (reference sequence). The CDR3 has 13 residues. The CDR3 DNA follows: TGCAGTGCTACAAGCGGGGGCCCCTACGAGCAGTACTTC. Its protein is CSATSGGPYEQYF.

The genes are TRBV3-1 and TRBJ2-2; D possibly corresponds to TRBD1 (5 bases). Germline values: CDR1 LGHDT, CDR2 YNNKEL (reference sequence). V dropped 0 bases and J dropped 6 bases, with 17 bases sitting between them. The CDR3 covers 17 residues. The CDR3 loop is CASSQEPAREKAGELFF. The CDR3 DNA reads TGTGCCAGCAGCCAAGAGCCGGCCAGGGAAAAGGCCGGGGAGCTGTTTTTT.

This chain uses TRBV20-1 with TRBJ2-5; D is unresolved. With 3 bases removed from V and 5 bases from J, the gap between germline ends came to 16 bases. CDR3 length: 14 amino acids. Looked up from germline, CDR1 is DFQATT and CDR2 is SNEGSKA (reference sequence). CDR3 residues: CSASNLVLSETQYF. In DNA form, the CDR3 reads TGCAGTGCTAGCAACCTAGTGTTATCGGAGACCCAGTACTTC.

There are a few counts of this clonotype. The V gene is TRBV5-1, the J gene TRBJ2-7; D is uncertain. The germline gives CDR1 SGHRS, CDR2 YFSETQ. The V end was cut by 4 bases, the J end by 4 bases, with 12 bases between. The CDR3 runs to 13 residues. The DNA of the CDR3 is TGCGCCAGCAGCGGCGATGGGATATACGAGCAGTACTTC. Amino acid sequence: CASSGDGIYEQYF.

The table lists this clonotype with a few counts. This chain links TRBV27 with TRBJ2-7; no clear D gene. Germline lookup yields CDR1 MNHEY and CDR2 SMNVEV (reference sequence). V gave up 0 bases and J gave up 7 bases, with 16 bases separating them. The CDR3 has 15 amino acids. DNA of the CDR3: TGTGCCAGCAGTTTATCCTCCAGGTTAACGCGGGAGCAGTACTTC. This encodes CASSLSSRLTREQYF.

In this sample, this clonotype turned up many times. The chain combines TRBV12-3 or TRBV12-4 with TRBJ2-4; D possibly uses TRBD1 or TRBD2 (5 bases each). The CDR3 is 15 residues long. The V and J ends lost 5 bases and 2 bases respectively, with 13 bases between them. CDR3 region: CASSPPGTTKNIQYF. Here the CDR3 DNA reads TGTGCCAGCAGTCCCCCTGGGACGACCAAAAACATTCAGTACTTC.

This clonotype was observed a few times. The V call is TRBV30, the J call TRBJ2-2; D call uncertain. The CDR3 is 13 residues long. The germline CDR1 and CDR2 sequences are GTSNPN and SVGIG (reference sequence). In DNA, the CDR3 is TGTGCAGAAAGCCAGGTTGACGCCGGGGAGCTGTTTTTT. Amino acid sequence: CAESQVDAGELFF.

The chain recombines TRBV19 with TRBJ2-2; tentative D call: TRBD1 (8 bases). The CDR3 is made up of 14 amino acids. Germline V gives CDR1 LNHDA, CDR2 SQIVND (reference sequence). V gave up 8 bases and J gave up 6 bases, with 16 bases separating them. CDR3 nucleotide sequence: TGTGCCAGTCGCGGACAGGGAGGGTCCGGGGAGCTGTTTTTT. Its protein is CASRGQGGSGELFF.

This clonotype was detected ten times or more. The gene calls are TRBV12-3 or TRBV12-4 and TRBJ2-4; D gene uncertain. The CDR3 is made up of 15 amino acids. The V and J ends lost 6 bases and 5 bases respectively, with 17 bases between them. The CDR3 is CASSLPPGHENIQYF. The CDR3 bases are TGTGCCAGCAGCCTCCCTCCCGGGCACGAAAACATTCAGTACTTC.

V gene TRBV11-1 combines with J gene TRBJ2-3; a weak D match, TRBD2 (6 bases). This CDR3 has 15 residues. Per the germline V gene, CDR1 is SGHAT and CDR2 is FQDESV (reference sequence). V dropped 8 bases and J dropped 2 bases, with 17 bases sitting between them. The CDR3 protein is CASAPARTTTDTQYF. CDR3 sequence (DNA): TGTGCCAGCGCTCCGGCGCGGACTACCACAGATACGCAGTATTTT.

This clonotype appeared a few times. The gene calls are TRBV19 and TRBJ2-7; D is unresolved. Germline loops: CDR1 LNHDA, CDR2 SQIVND (reference sequence). Trimming left V 5 bases short and J 2 bases short, with 16 bases between. The CDR3 consists of 15 residues. This CDR3 reads CASSLGDRVTYEQYF. DNA for the CDR3: TGTGCCAGTAGTCTGGGCGACCGGGTTACCTACGAGCAGTACTTC.

This clonotype was observed many times. This chain connects TRBV2 to TRBJ1-2, with TRBD1 matching over 8 bases. V dropped 8 bases and J dropped 2; count of bases not matched to a gene: 4. Germline V lookup: CDR1 SNHLY, CDR2 FYNNEI. The length of the CDR3 is 13 residues. DNA for the CDR3: TGTGCCAGCCAGGGACAGGAGAACTATGGCTACACCTTC. Translation: CASQGQENYGYTF.

In this sample, this clonotype turned up a few times. The CDR3 DNA follows: TGTGCCAGCAGTGAGGACAGGGGGCAGTTAGAGACCCAGTACTTC. This translates into CASSEDRGQLETQYF. J is TRBJ2-5 and V is TRBV6-1; TRBD1 agrees at 11 bases. CDR1 MNHNS and CDR2 SASEGT come from the germline V gene. The V segment lost 3 bases and the J segment 4 bases; nucleotides outside the gene matches: 4. The CDR3 covers 15 residues.